This T cell receptor (beta chain) derives from a study of CD8+ T cells in alopecia areata. Reverse transcribed after extraction, RNA yielded cDNA as the sequencing template. The assay was immunoSEQ multiplex PCR, and TCRdb's table has in-frame clones only and misses some. The table lists 85,000 to 110,000 clones, 55% of them singletons. A FACSAria was used to sort CD4+ and CD8+ T cells. These cells came from PBMCs. CDR1 SGHTA and CDR2 FQGNSA come from the germline V gene. The V gene end was trimmed by 5 bases and the J gene end by 2 bases; junction bases not matched to a gene: 7. CDR3 size: 16 residues.

This sequence joins TRBV7-2 and TRBJ2-3; 10 bases match TRBD2. The sample consisted of CD4+ T cells sorted from blood. The sequence came from a human donor in good health. CDR3 loop: CASSPPSGGDTDTQYF. The CDR3 bases are TGTGCCAGCAGCCCGCCGAGCGGGGGGGACACAGATACGCAGTATTTT.